This T cell receptor beta chain stems from a study of CD8 T cells in Susac syndrome. The germline V and J ends were trimmed by 0 bases and 10 bases, with 12 bases remaining between them. Germline CDR1 is KGHDR and CDR2 is SFDVKD. The CDR3 loop spans 14 amino acids. About 0.5 to 1 ug RNA was reverse transcribed with random hexamers. In TCRdb, the immunoSEQ multiplex PCR reads were re-called with MiXCR into one record per CDR3 protein. The sample contains about 140,000 distinct CDR3 sequences, over 90% of which appear only once. The clonotype comes from a human donor with Susac syndrome. The specimen sequenced was CD8+ T cells from PBMCs. The gene calls are TRBV24-1 and TRBJ2-1, with no clear D. CDR3 in amino acids: CATSDLQSVGEQFF. The CDR3 DNA reads TGTGCCACCAGTGATTTGCAGTCGGTGGGGGAGCAGTTCTTC.